This is a list of T cell receptor beta chains from one sample in a study of blood T cell repertoires in COVID-19. Some clones are missing from TCRdb's copy, which holds only in-frame ones; the method was immunoSEQ multiplex PCR. The top ten clones hold 9.5% to 15% of a sample with 70,000 or so clones, 65% to 85% of them seen once. What was sequenced was peripheral blood. The receptors originated from a man aged 45 to 65 with COVID-19, enrolled during active disease. CDR3s include the opening cysteine and the closing phenylalanine or tryptophan. Fields, in order: D gene, clone size, J gene, V gene, CDR3 protein, CDR3 DNA. A D gene is named only where the DNA matches it firmly. Clone size is given for some rows only: seen once, a few or many times, or a class if the clone is expanded.

>TRBD1|NA|TRBJ1-1|TRBV6-6
CASRKRHSGTGSEAFF
TGTGCCAGCAGAAAAAGACACTCCGGGACAGGGTCTGAAGCTTTCTTT
>NA|NA|TRBJ2-1|TRBV9
CASSIEAANSYNEQFF
TGTGCCAGCAGCATCGAAGCGGCCAACTCCTACAATGAGCAGTTCTTC
>NA|few|TRBJ1-2|TRBV9
CASTGQVANYGYTF
TGTGCCAGCACCGGACAAGTCGCCAACTATGGCTACACCTTC
>NA|NA|TRBJ1-5|TRBV6-2/TRBV6-3
CASSYLGGSNQPQHF
TGTGCCAGCAGTTACTTGGGGGGTAGCAATCAGCCCCAGCATTTT
>TRBD1|NA|TRBJ2-4|TRBV7-2
CASSPGQGAYIQYF
TGTGCCAGCAGCCCAGGCCAGGGGGCGTACATTCAGTACTTC
>NA|NA|TRBJ2-5|TRBV4-1
CASSQVGGSGRETQYF
TGCGCCAGCAGCCAAGTAGGGGGTTCGGGCAGGGAGACCCAGTACTTC
>TRBD1|NA|TRBJ1-5|TRBV28
CASRRQGDQPQHF
TGTGCCAGCAGAAGACAGGGCGATCAGCCCCAGCATTTT
>NA|NA|TRBJ1-1|TRBV5-4
CASSLEEGGNTEAFF
TGTGCCAGCAGCTTGGAGGAGGGTGGGAACACTGAAGCTTTCTTT
>NA|few|TRBJ2-1|TRBV6-1
CASSDVTGHNEQFF
TGTGCCAGCAGTGATGTGACAGGCCACAATGAGCAGTTCTTC
>TRBD2|many|TRBJ2-5|TRBV29-1
CSIGLGGEGTQYF
TGCAGCATTGGACTAGGAGGGGAAGGGACCCAGTACTTC
>TRBD1|NA|TRBJ2-6|TRBV2
CASSENRGIGANVLTF
TGTGCCAGCAGTGAGAACAGGGGGATTGGGGCCAACGTCCTGACTTTC
>NA|NA|TRBJ2-3|TRBV25-1
CASSAQNTQYF
TGTGCCAGCAGTGCCCAGAATACGCAGTATTTT
>NA|NA|TRBJ2-1|TRBV27
CASSLSGDYNEQFF
TGTGCCAGCAGTTTATCCGGGGACTACAATGAGCAGTTCTTC
>NA|NA|TRBJ1-2|TRBV6-1
CASSDSSGRYYGYTF
TGTGCCAGCAGTGATTCGTCAGGGCGTTACTATGGCTACACCTTC
>NA|NA|TRBJ1-2|TRBV2
CASSYGTFDYGYTF
TGTGCCAGCAGTTACGGGACATTCGACTATGGCTACACCTTC
>TRBD1|NA|TRBJ1-6|TRBV7-3
CASSLSGGNSPLHF
TGTGCCAGCAGCTTGTCAGGGGGCAATTCACCCCTCCACTTT
>NA|NA|TRBJ2-3|TRBV5-6
CASSSGPVGLTDTQYF
TGTGCCAGCAGCTCCGGCCCCGTAGGACTCACAGATACGCAGTATTTT
>TRBD2|NA|TRBJ2-7|TRBV5-4
CASSSHFSGSGEQYF
TGTGCCAGCAGCTCCCATTTTAGCGGGAGCGGCGAGCAGTACTTC
>TRBD1|NA|TRBJ2-7|TRBV30
CAWSTGVGSYEQYF
TGTGCCTGGAGTACAGGGGTCGGGTCCTACGAGCAGTACTTC
>NA|NA|TRBJ2-3|TRBV28
CASSFGGQTADTQYF
TGTGCCAGCAGTTTTGGGGGCCAAACCGCGGATACGCAGTATTTT
>TRBD2|NA|TRBJ2-1|TRBV10-2
CASTRTSSVNEQFF
TGCGCCAGCACCAGGACTAGCTCGGTCAATGAGCAGTTCTTC
>TRBD2|NA|TRBJ2-7|TRBV10-3
CAISESGLAGDEQYF
TGTGCCATCAGTGAGTCAGGTCTAGCGGGAGACGAGCAGTACTTC
>TRBD2|NA|TRBJ2-3|TRBV9
CASSVASGDTQYF
TGTGCCAGCAGCGTAGCTAGCGGAGATACGCAGTATTTT
>TRBD2|NA|TRBJ2-5|TRBV27
CASRDLAGVGTQYF
TGTGCCAGCAGGGATCTAGCGGGAGTCGGGACCCAGTACTTC
>NA|NA|TRBJ1-3|TRBV7-9
CASSLGTNSGNTIYF
TGTGCCAGCAGCCTTGGGACTAACTCTGGAAACACCATATATTTT
>NA|NA|TRBJ2-7|TRBV7-8
CASSQTTDEQYF
TGTGCCAGCAGCCAGACGACAGACGAGCAGTACTTC
>TRBD2|NA|TRBJ2-7|TRBV2
CASSEVAGGFDEQYF
TGTGCCAGCAGTGAAGTAGCGGGAGGTTTCGACGAGCAGTACTTC
>TRBD2|NA|TRBJ2-4|TRBV28
CASSFSPRLAVVKNIQYF
TGTGCCAGCAGTTTCAGTCCCAGGCTAGCGGTAGTTAAGAACATTCAGTACTTC
>TRBD2|NA|TRBJ2-5|TRBV10-3
CAISERAGTSRETQYF
TGTGCCATCAGTGAGCGAGCCGGGACTAGCCGCGAGACCCAGTACTTC
>TRBD1|NA|TRBJ1-6|TRBV5-6
CASSRGQSNSPLHF
TGTGCCAGCAGCCGGGGACAGTCAAATTCACCCCTCCACTTT
>NA|NA|TRBJ2-7|TRBV19
CASSSGANYEQYF
TGTGCCAGTAGCTCGGGAGCGAACTACGAGCAGTACTTC
>TRBD1|NA|TRBJ2-3|TRBV4-1
CASSQTGYQADTQYF
TGCGCCAGCAGCCAGACAGGGTATCAGGCAGATACGCAGTATTTT
>TRBD2|NA|TRBJ2-7|TRBV24-1
CATRRGTGPGEQYF
TGTGCCACCAGGCGGGGGACGGGGCCAGGCGAGCAGTACTTC
>TRBD2|NA|TRBJ2-1|TRBV3-1/TRBV3-2
CASSQDRTSGLTYNEQFF
TGTGCCAGCAGCCAAGATAGAACTAGCGGACTCACCTACAATGAGCAGTTCTTC
>NA|NA|TRBJ2-7|TRBV13
CASSSSSYEQYF
TGTGCCAGCAGCTCCAGCTCCTACGAGCAGTACTTC
>NA|NA|TRBJ2-3|TRBV10-3
CAISENRNLLTDTQYF
TGTGCCATCAGTGAGAACAGAAACTTACTCACAGATACGCAGTATTTT
>NA|NA|TRBJ1-2|TRBV18
CASSPQGANYGYTF
TGTGCCAGCTCACCACAGGGAGCTAACTATGGCTACACCTTC
>TRBD2|NA|TRBJ2-5|TRBV7-9
CASSLVIGRLGETQYF
TGTGCCAGCAGCCTGGTTATCGGGAGGCTAGGAGAGACCCAGTACTTC
>NA|NA|TRBJ2-3|TRBV19
CASSIQAGVGSDTQYF
TGTGCCAGTAGTATACAGGCAGGGGTGGGTTCGGATACGCAGTATTTT
>NA|NA|TRBJ2-1|TRBV7-9
CASSWIGGGYNEQFF
TGTGCCAGCAGTTGGATTGGGGGCGGGTACAATGAGCAGTTCTTC
>TRBD2|once|TRBJ2-7|TRBV11-2
CASSPHTSGIVYEQYF
TGTGCCAGCAGCCCGCACACTAGCGGGATTGTTTACGAGCAGTACTTC
>NA|NA|TRBJ2-1|TRBV5-4
CASSWGGDSRGEQFF
TGTGCCAGCAGCTGGGGCGGGGACTCGAGGGGTGAGCAGTTCTTC
>NA|NA|TRBJ2-7|TRBV6-1
CASIEVLGARQTETYEQYF
TGTGCCAGCATTGAAGTTCTAGGGGCTCGACAGACAGAAACCTACGAGCAGTACTTC
>TRBD1|NA|TRBJ1-1|TRBV5-1
CASSKTDRGATEAFF
TGCGCCAGCAGTAAAACTGACAGGGGGGCCACTGAAGCTTTCTTT
>TRBD1|once|TRBJ1-2|TRBV7-9
CASSRQGPGGYTF
TGTGCCAGCAGCCGACAGGGGCCGGGGGGCTACACCTTC
>NA|many|TRBJ2-4|TRBV6-6
CASSSPEIAKNIQYF
TGTGCCAGCAGTTCCCCGGAGATAGCCAAAAACATTCAGTACTTC
>NA|once|TRBJ2-6|TRBV4-3
CASSQTTGSGANVLTF
TGCGCCAGCAGCCAAACCACAGGGAGTGGGGCCAACGTCCTGACTTTC
>NA|NA|TRBJ2-3|TRBV6-4
CASSDSLASTDTQYF
TGTGCCAGCAGTGACTCTCTAGCGAGCACAGATACGCAGTATTTT
>NA|NA|TRBJ2-7|TRBV25-1
CASSQGTQPYEQYF
TGTGCCAGCAGCCAGGGGACCCAACCCTACGAGCAGTACTTC
>NA|NA|TRBJ1-4|TRBV7-3
CASSQGANEKLFF
TGTGCCAGCAGCCAAGGAGCTAATGAAAAACTGTTTTTT
>NA|few|TRBJ2-2|TRBV4-1
CASSQGITAANTGELFF
TGCGCCAGCAGCCAAGGTATAACAGCCGCGAACACCGGGGAGCTGTTTTTT
>NA|NA|TRBJ1-5|TRBV2
CASSSDSRGQPQHF
TGTGCCAGCAGTTCGGACAGTCGAGGACAGCCCCAGCATTTT
>NA|NA|TRBJ1-1|TRBV28
CASIPRGNTEAFF
TGTGCCAGCATTCCACGGGGGAACACTGAAGCTTTCTTT
>TRBD2|NA|TRBJ2-1|TRBV7-9
CASSHSGRWYQFF
TGTGCCAGCAGCCATAGCGGGAGGTGGTACCAGTTCTTC
>NA|NA|TRBJ2-5|TRBV5-4
CASSGTSQEDF
TGTGCCAGCAGCGGGACATCGCAGGAGGACTTC
>NA|few|TRBJ1-2|TRBV19
CASSIVRNYGYTF
TGTGCCAGTAGTATAGTTCGGAACTATGGCTACACCTTC
>TRBD2|NA|TRBJ2-3|TRBV6-6
CATRLAGFGDTQYF
TGTGCCACGCGACTAGCGGGATTTGGAGATACGCAGTATTTT
>TRBD1|NA|TRBJ1-5|TRBV7-8
CATTTGLGNQPQHF
TGTGCCACCACGACAGGGCTTGGCAATCAGCCCCAGCATTTT
>TRBD2|NA|TRBJ2-7|TRBV2
CASKFGTSGAYEQYF
TGTGCCAGCAAGTTCGGGACTAGCGGGGCCTACGAGCAGTACTTC
>TRBD1|NA|TRBJ2-6|TRBV19
CASSIILQGISGANVLTF
TGTGCCAGTAGTATAATTCTACAGGGGATCTCTGGGGCCAACGTCCTGACTTTC